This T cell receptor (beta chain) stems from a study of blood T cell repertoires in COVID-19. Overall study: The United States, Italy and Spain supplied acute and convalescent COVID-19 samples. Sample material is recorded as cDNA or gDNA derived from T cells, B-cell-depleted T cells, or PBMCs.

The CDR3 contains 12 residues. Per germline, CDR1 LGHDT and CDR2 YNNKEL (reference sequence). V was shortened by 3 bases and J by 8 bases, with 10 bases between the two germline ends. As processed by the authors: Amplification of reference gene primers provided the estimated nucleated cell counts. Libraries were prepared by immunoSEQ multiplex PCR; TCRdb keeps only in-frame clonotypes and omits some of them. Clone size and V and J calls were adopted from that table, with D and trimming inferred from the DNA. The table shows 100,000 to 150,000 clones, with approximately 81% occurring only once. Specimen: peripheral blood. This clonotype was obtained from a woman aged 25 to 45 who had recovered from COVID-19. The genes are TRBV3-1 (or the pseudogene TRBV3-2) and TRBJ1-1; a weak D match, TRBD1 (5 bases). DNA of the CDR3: TGTGCCAGCAGCCACCTGACAGAAGAAGCTTTCTTT. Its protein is CASSHLTEEAFF.